This T cell receptor (beta chain) emerged from a study of T cells in women clearing cervical HPV infection. Background on the study: Cases were women with histologically confirmed HPV16-related CIN3 or worse, including a couple of invasive cancers.

A word on this clone: Its antigen is unknown. The read ends 3 residues early relative to the CDR3; the germline J gene fills the gap.

This CDR3 is 15 amino acids long. Germline CDR1 is GTSNPN and CDR2 is SVGIG (reference sequence). The V gene end was trimmed by 3 bases and the J gene end by 2 bases; junction bases not matched to a gene: 6. Sequencing was performed with immunoSEQ multiplex PCR; in TCRdb, only in-frame clones are kept and a portion is missing. This table holds some 32,000 clones. Study findings and constraints: Timing of associations relative to infection is unclear; T-cell subsets were not isolated.

The TCR originated in a woman between 18 and 69 years old with a cervical HPV16 infection that either progressed to CIN3+ or cleared (not recorded which). The chain is built from TRBV30 and TRBJ1-5, with 8 positions matching TRBD1. Material: blood buffy coat. The sequenced part of the CDR3 DNA is TGTGCCTGGAGGGGGGGGACAGGCGGCAATCAGCCC. This codes for CAWRGGTGGNQP. The CDR3 as a whole reads CAWRGGTGGNQPQHF. Combining the CDR3 with reference TRBV30 and TRBJ1-5 gives the whole variable domain SQTIHQWPATLVQPVGSPLSLECTVEGTSNPNLYWYRQAAGRGLQLLFYSVGIGQISSEVPQNLSASRPQDRQFILSSKKLLLSDSGFYLCAWRGGTGGNQPQHFGDGTRLSIL.